The entry below describes one T cell receptor (beta chain). The repertoire was sequenced with immunoSEQ multiplex PCR; TCRdb's copy has only in-frame clones and lacks some. The table shows under 110,000 clones, with roughly 95% occurring only once. This record comes from a study of technical replicates of blood from several donors. Germline V lookup: CDR1 MGHRA, CDR2 YSYEKL. J gave up 2 bases and V 0 bases, and 13 bases lay outside the gene matches. CDR3 length: 20 residues. The chain has TRBV4-1 and TRBJ2-1; TRBD2 agrees at 10 bases. Sequenced material: T cells isolated from PBMCs. The sequence was collected from a human donor in good health. In DNA form, the CDR3 reads TGCGCCAGCAGCCAAGAAAGGGGTATATTAAGCGGGAGGGCCTACAATGAGCAGTTCTTC. It codes for CASSQERGILSGRAYNEQFF.